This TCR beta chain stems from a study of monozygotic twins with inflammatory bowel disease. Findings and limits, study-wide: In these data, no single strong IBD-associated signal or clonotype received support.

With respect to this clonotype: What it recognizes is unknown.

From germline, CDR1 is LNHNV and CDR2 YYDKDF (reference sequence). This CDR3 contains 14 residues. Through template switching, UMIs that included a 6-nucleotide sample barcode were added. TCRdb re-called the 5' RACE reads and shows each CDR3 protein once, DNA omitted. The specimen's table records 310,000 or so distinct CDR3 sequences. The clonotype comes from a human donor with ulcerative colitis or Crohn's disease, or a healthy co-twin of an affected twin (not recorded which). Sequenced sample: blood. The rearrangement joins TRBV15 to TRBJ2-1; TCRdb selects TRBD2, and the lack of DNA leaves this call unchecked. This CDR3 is CATRLTSGYNEQFF.